This T cell receptor beta chain was recovered during a study of shared clonotypes between healthy human individuals (dated by TCRdb to 2020 to 2021). Broadly, across the study: The cohort included a few men and two women between 18 and 49 years of age. To estimate repertoire size and how much clonotypes are shared between individuals, the study performed deep sequencing of blood TCR repertoires from 4 to 6 healthy adults. Different laboratories and diverse techniques were used to prepare libraries and sequence TCR repertoires, to increase sequencing depth and limit assay-specific biases. Between about 0.8 and 9 billion PBMCs per donor were obtained by leukapheresis.

The CDR3, from cysteine to phenylalanine, totals 15 residues. The retained sequence is limited to the CDR3, 45 bases, with the frame set at the first base. Ends trimmed: V by 5 bases, J by 4 bases; bases unmatched to a gene: 8. From a lookup of the germline V gene (reference sequence), CDR1 and CDR2 are MNHEY and SMNVEV. Worth noting for this clone: Its recognized antigen is unknown. Base qualities are not provided; no much larger clone lies one nucleotide away.

Donors were healthy HIV-negative adults with no recently reported acute infections or vaccinations. Every donor was a Caucasian adult living in Nashville, Tennessee, USA. In the unsorted samples, 85 million to 100 million PBMCs were counted, and genomic DNA was extracted using the QIAamp DNA Blood Mini kit. After blood collection by leukapheresis, PBMCs were isolated using Ficoll-Histopaque density gradient centrifugation and then cryopreserved in the vapor phase of liquid nitrogen. Using the deep immunoSEQ assay, multiplex PCR amplified TCR CDR3 regions from genomic DNA. Extracted genomic DNA from each cell subset was distributed evenly across all wells of several immunoSEQ 96-well plates, and each plate was treated as a replicate. For unsorted PBMC, roughly 0.3 ug of genomic DNA, equivalent to around 30,000 T cell genomes, went into each replicate PCR. Unsorted PBMC genomic DNA was sequenced across ten immunoSEQ deep assay plates. Purified libraries were measured with a Qubit 3.0 fluorometer, size-checked on a Bioanalyzer 2100, and measured again with the KAPA Library Quantification kit. A separate single-read 150-cycle Illumina NextSeq 550 flow cell was used to sequence each immunoSEQ 96-well plate. Under the source paper's analysis protocol: The immunoSEQ output contained only junctional sequences without quality scores, so filtering could not match that applied to full-length reads. To assign V/J genes and CDR3, sequences were annotated against IMGT germline references using PyIR, a Python wrapper for IgBLAST v1.9. Reads with weak V/J assignments (E-value above 1e-6), missing CDR3, stop codons, out-of-frame junctions, or ambiguous translated residues were removed. V3J clonotypes were defined by identical inferred V gene, J gene, and CDR3 amino acid sequence. The percentage overlap between two repertoires was calculated by dividing the number of shared unique clonotypes by the size of the smaller repertoire. Three approaches were used to assess repertoire richness: RTK rarefaction, the Chao1 estimator, and Recon v2.1 estimates of unobserved clonotypes. TCRdb provides this immuneACCESS table in a form limited to in-frame rearrangements. Some clones are lacking; in checked studies, under half of them reflect an unresolved V gene, and why the rest are absent is not known. The V and J calls and clone size come from that table; D and trimming were worked out from the DNA. The sample table records about 490,000 clones; more than 65% of these occur just once. The top ten clonotypes cover roughly 13% of the sample.

General conclusions and limits of the study: Sampling was restricted to blood, and TCR repertoires in tissue are likely to differ from TCR repertoires in blood. The genetic and exposure-history diversity represented was limited by the small number of donors. Pairwise subsampling indicated that sequencing depth was expected to affect the degree of clonotype sharing among donors.

Sequencing was carried out using PBMCs. Recombination linked TRBV27 to TRBJ1-2, with 9 bases aligning to TRBD1. The receptor comes from a middle-aged woman in good health. Some clones in this sample may be carry-over from other donors' samples. The DNA sequence reads TGTGCCAGCAGTCTAGACAGGGGGAAGTTCTATGGCTACACCTTC. The translation is CASSLDRGKFYGYTF.